Presented here are 31 T cell receptor beta chains from one specimen sequenced in a study of blood T cell repertoires in COVID-19. TCRdb keeps only in-frame clones here, not all; method: immunoSEQ multiplex PCR. The table has approximately 76,000 clones, around 85% seen once; the top ten hold about 40%. The sequenced sample consisted of peripheral blood. The receptor set was obtained from a woman older than 75 with active or convalescent COVID-19.

This sequence joins TRBV6-4 and TRBJ2-1; TRBD2 agrees at 11 bases. The CDR3 totals 16 residues. CDR1 MRHNA and CDR2 SNTAGT come from the germline V gene. With 6 bases clipped from V and 6 bases from J, the junction kept 10 bases outside the gene matches. CDR3 bases: TGTGCCAGCAGCCCTAGCCTAGCGGGGGGAGGCAATGAGCAGTTCTTC. Translation: CASSPSLAGGGNEQFF.

This chain joins TRBV28 and TRBJ1-5; 7 nucleotides align to TRBD1. V was clipped by 8 bases and J by 5 bases; unmatched bases: 12. The CDR3 sequence is 15 residues long. The germline V gene has CDR1 MDHEN and CDR2 SYDVKM. The CDR3 sequence: CASLQQGNAYQPQHF. For the CDR3, the DNA is TGTGCCAGCCTTCAACAGGGGAATGCGTATCAGCCCCAGCATTTT.

This sequence joins TRBV3-1 (or the pseudogene TRBV3-2) and TRBJ1-2; D ambiguous. CDR1 LGHDT and CDR2 YNNKEL come from the germline V gene (reference sequence). The CDR3 loop spans 13 amino acids. V shed 4 bases and J shed 6 bases, with 12 bases lying between them. CDR3 DNA sequence: TGTGCCAGCAGCCCCCCGGAGGCGAATGGCTACACCTTC. Residues: CASSPPEANGYTF.

V usage is TRBV10-2 and J usage is TRBJ1-1; 9 bases are shared with TRBD1. Germline CDR1 is WSHSY and CDR2 is SAAADI. This CDR3 is 14 amino acids long. The V and J ends lost 4 bases and 3 bases, in that order; junction bases with no gene match: 3. DNA of the CDR3: TGCGCCAGCAGTGCGCGGACAGGGGACACTGAAGCTTTCTTT. Its translation is CASSARTGDTEAFF.

V is TRBV5-1 and J is TRBJ1-5; TRBD1 is a possible D gene (5 bases). The CDR3 sequence is 14 residues long. Trimming removed 1 base from V and 2 bases from J, with 7 bases in between. Per the germline V gene, CDR1 is SGHRS and CDR2 is YFSETQ. The CDR3 nucleotides are TGCGCCAGCAGCTTGACAGGTGGCAATCAGCCCCAGCATTTT. Protein sequence: CASSLTGGNQPQHF.

The chain employs TRBV10-3 and TRBJ1-1; 10 nucleotides align to TRBD1. The CDR3 is 14 residues long. The V gene end was trimmed by 10 bases and the J gene end by 1 base; junction bases not matched to a gene: 6. Looked up from germline, CDR1 is ENHRY and CDR2 is SYGVKD. The CDR3 coding sequence is TGTGCCACCGGACAGGGGGTGGCGAACACTGAAGCTTTCTTT. Translated, it gives CATGQGVANTEAFF.

The chain carries TRBV30 and TRBJ2-1, with 7 bases aligning to TRBD2. V lost 5 bases and J lost 8; bases outside the gene matches: 12. CDR3 length equals 14 residues. The V gene's germline CDR1 is GTSNPN and CDR2 SVGIG (reference sequence). The CDR3 DNA sequence: TGTGCCTGGTACTTAGCGGGCCTGGTGGATGAGCAGTTCTTC. Amino acids: CAWYLAGLVDEQFF.

The CDR3 protein is CASSLAGGETYEQYF. The CDR3 coding sequence is TGCGCCAGCAGCTTGGCAGGGGGCGAGACCTACGAGCAGTACTTC. This chain links TRBV5-1 with TRBJ2-7; 8 bases map to TRBD1. V gave up 0 bases and J gave up 2 bases; unmatched junction bases: 4. CDR1 and CDR2 (germline): SGHRS, YFSETQ. There are 15 residues in the CDR3.

The chain uses TRBV5-5 and TRBJ2-7, with a possible D match to TRBD1 (5 bases). The CDR3 length is 15 residues. The V end was cut by 6 bases, the J end by 1 base, with 17 bases between. Per germline, CDR1 SGHKS and CDR2 YYEKEE (reference sequence). CDR3 sequence (DNA): TGTGCCAGCACACCAACAGGTGATCCATCCTACGAGCAGTACTTC. It codes for CASTPTGDPSYEQYF.

This chain connects TRBV2 to TRBJ1-4; tentative D call: TRBD1 (5 bases). CDR3 size: 15 residues. The germline V gene has CDR1 SNHLY and CDR2 FYNNEI. Trimming stripped 2 bases from V and 3 bases from J, with 10 bases between. The CDR3 DNA is TGTGCCAGCAGTGAAACCGCAGGGCCTAATGAAAAACTGTTTTTT. As protein: CASSETAGPNEKLFF.

The gene calls are TRBV5-1 and TRBJ2-7; D is possibly TRBD1 (6 bases). The CDR3 spans 17 residues. The V gene's germline CDR1 is SGHRS and CDR2 YFSETQ. Trimming took off 2 bases at V and 0 bases at J, with 18 bases between the two ends. The CDR3 spells CASSFDRISRSSYEQYF. The DNA of the CDR3 is TGCGCCAGCAGCTTTGACAGGATCAGTCGTAGCTCCTACGAGCAGTACTTC.

This rearrangement joins TRBV6-2 or TRBV6-3 to TRBJ2-2; D unresolved. Germline CDR1 is MNHEY and CDR2 is SVGEGT. Trimming cost V 0 bases and J 7 bases, with 21 bases left between them. The CDR3 has 18 residues. In nucleotides, the CDR3 is TGTGCCAGCAGTTACTCGCCTACTCTCCCGCGATTCGGCGGGGAGCTGTTTTTT. Its protein is CASSYSPTLPRFGGELFF.

This clone was observed once. The CDR3 spells CASSQGAGAGGGDTQYF. The CDR3 DNA reads TGCGCCAGCAGCCAAGGAGCGGGGGCGGGGGGAGGAGATACGCAGTATTTT. V usage is TRBV4-3 and J usage is TRBJ2-3, with 8 bases aligning to TRBD2. V shed 1 base and J 5 bases; nucleotides not matched to a gene: 11. The CDR3 runs to 17 residues. Germline V lookup: CDR1 LGHNA, CDR2 YSLEER.

CDR3 residues: CATGPGISRGYTF. CDR3 DNA: TGTGCCACCGGTCCAGGGATATCAAGAGGCTACACCTTC. The chain links TRBV15 to TRBJ1-2, with a weak D call TRBD1 (5 bases). The CDR3 runs to 13 residues. CDR1 is LNHNV and CDR2 is YYDKDF in the germline V gene (reference sequence). V lost 8 bases and J lost 8, with 18 bases in between.

This clone has a count of ten or more. V is TRBV9 and J is TRBJ2-7, with D perhaps TRBD2 (5 bases). V lost 4 bases and J lost 9, with 17 bases in between. The CDR3 is 13 residues long. Germline lookup yields CDR1 SGDLS and CDR2 YYNGEE. The CDR3 protein is CASSPRREGGQYF. The DNA of the CDR3 is TGTGCCAGCAGCCCCCGACGAGAGGGCGGGCAGTACTTC.

The chain links TRBV18 to TRBJ2-6, with D possibly TRBD1 on 6 matching bases. The CDR3 runs 15 residues. The germline V and J ends were trimmed by 3 bases and 2 bases, with 8 bases remaining between them. The germline V gene encodes CDR1 KGHSH and CDR2 LQKENI. DNA for the CDR3: TGTGCCAGCTCACCTCGGACAGCTGGGGCCAACGTCCTGACTTTC. Translated: CASSPRTAGANVLTF.

In its sample, this clone was seen a few times. V usage is TRBV19 and J usage is TRBJ1-1, with 7 positions matching TRBD1. The J segment lost 5 bases and the V segment lost 5 bases, leaving 5 bases of the junction unmatched. Germline-derived CDR1 and CDR2 are LNHDA and SQIVND (reference sequence). This CDR3 is built from 13 residues. The CDR3 protein is CASSVNRGTEAFF. DNA for the CDR3: TGTGCCAGTAGTGTAAACAGGGGTACTGAAGCTTTCTTT.

Only a few counts were recorded for this clone. V and J are TRBV4-1 and TRBJ2-3; 14 bases agree with TRBD2. This CDR3 contains 17 residues. Germline values: CDR1 MGHRA, CDR2 YSYEKL. The V and J ends lost 2 bases and 6 bases, in that order; junction bases with no gene match: 7. The CDR3, as DNA: TGCGCCAGCAGCCAATACCGGACTAGCGGGGGGAGGGATACGCAGTATTTT. This sequence encodes CASSQYRTSGGRDTQYF.

The chain carries TRBV7-9 and TRBJ2-5, with 9 bases matching TRBD1. The ends lost 0 bases at V and 5 bases at J; junction bases unmatched: 4. Germline CDR1 SEHNR, CDR2 FQNEAQ (reference sequence). The CDR3 contains 15 residues. The CDR3 region has the DNA TGTGCCAGCAGCTTAGCACGGGGGACAGGGGAGACCCAGTACTTC. Translated, it gives CASSLARGTGETQYF. The full variable domain, in which reference TRBV7-9 and TRBJ2-5 provide the parts outside the CDR3, is DTGVSQNPRHKITKRGQNVTFRCDPISEHNRLYWYRQTLGQGPEFLTYFQNEAQLEKSRLLSDRFSAERPKGSFSTLEIQRTEQGDSAMYLCASSLARGTGETQYFGPGTRLLVL.

The chain links TRBV30 to TRBJ1-2; D is unresolved. V was trimmed by 3 bases and J by 5 bases, leaving 10 bases between them. Per the germline V gene, CDR1 is GTSNPN and CDR2 is SVGIG (reference sequence). This CDR3 comprises 12 residues. The CDR3 here is CAWRAVSYGYTF. The CDR3 nucleotides read TGTGCCTGGAGGGCGGTGTCTTATGGCTACACCTTC.

The V call is TRBV2, the J call TRBJ2-1; D unresolved. This CDR3 contains 14 residues. Germline assignment: CDR1 SNHLY and CDR2 FYNNEI. V lost 2 bases, J lost 7 bases, and 12 bases lay in between. The CDR3 reads CASSESASTNEQFF. The CDR3, as DNA: TGTGCCAGCAGTGAATCGGCTAGTACGAATGAGCAGTTCTTC.

J is TRBJ1-6 and V is TRBV2, with TRBD1 as a possible D gene (6 bases). This CDR3 spans 13 amino acids. The V end lost 10 bases, the J end lost 8 bases, and 15 bases lay between the germline ends. The V gene's germline CDR1 is SNHLY and CDR2 FYNNEI. DNA of the CDR3: TGTGCCACCCGGGGGGCCAGGGATTCACCCCTCCACTTT. It codes for CATRGARDSPLHF. Drawing the rest from reference TRBV2 and TRBJ1-6, the complete variable domain is EPEVTQTPSHQVTQMGQEVILRCVPISNHLYFYWYRQILGQKVEFLVSFYNNEISEKSEIFDDQFSVERPDGSNFTLKIRSTKLEDSAMYFCATRGARDSPLHFGNGTRLTVT.

The V gene is TRBV30, the J gene TRBJ2-2; D might be TRBD2 (6 bases). With 8 bases removed from V and 6 bases from J, the gap between germline ends came to 16 bases. The CDR3 sequence is 13 residues long. The V gene's germline CDR1 is GTSNPN and CDR2 SVGIG (reference sequence). Written as DNA, the CDR3 is TGTGCCCGACGGGACTCCTCAGCCGGGGAGCTGTTTTTT. It translates to CARRDSSAGELFF.

V gene TRBV9 combines with J gene TRBJ2-7; 11 nucleotides line up with TRBD2. J lost 6 bases, V lost 4 bases, and 12 bases had no gene match. The CDR3 length is 16 residues. In germline, CDR1 is SGDLS, CDR2 YYNGEE. This CDR3 reads CASSSGVLAGGGEQYF. The CDR3 nucleotides are TGTGCCAGCAGCTCAGGGGTTCTAGCGGGGGGCGGCGAGCAGTACTTC.

This chain uses TRBV30 with TRBJ1-2; 7 bases agree with TRBD1. J was trimmed by 4 bases and V by 2 bases; bases with no gene match: 10. The CDR3 length is 15 residues. CDR1 is GTSNPN and CDR2 is SVGIG in the germline V gene (reference sequence). This CDR3 reads CAWSITGALGYGYTF. CDR3 nucleotide sequence: TGTGCCTGGAGTATTACAGGGGCGCTCGGCTATGGCTACACCTTC.

The CDR3 protein is CASSILLAQRDTDTQYF. The CDR3 nucleotides are TGTGCCAGCAGTATACTATTGGCCCAACGTGACACAGATACGCAGTATTTT. The chain is built from TRBV14 and TRBJ2-3; D is undetermined. Per germline, CDR1 SGHDN and CDR2 FVKESK. The CDR3 length is 17 residues. Trimming took 6 bases from V and 2 from J, leaving 21 bases between them.

V gene TRBV28 combines with J gene TRBJ2-1; 10 nucleotides line up with TRBD2. CDR1 and CDR2 from the germline V gene are MDHEN and SYDVKM. The CDR3 spans 17 residues. V dropped 7 bases and J dropped 5; count of bases not matched to a gene: 14. In DNA, the CDR3 is TGTGCCAGCATGGCTTGGGCTAGCGGGGGACCCAACAATGAGCAGTTCTTC. Protein product: CASMAWASGGPNNEQFF.

This clone appeared a single time. The chain recombines TRBV2 with TRBJ2-2, with unresolved D. CDR3 length: 12 residues. With 8 bases removed from V and 2 bases from J, the gap between germline ends came to 6 bases. Germline assignment: CDR1 SNHLY and CDR2 FYNNEI. Here the CDR3 reads CASPGNTGELFF. The DNA for the CDR3 is TGTGCCAGCCCCGGTAACACCGGGGAGCTGTTTTTT.

The chain recombines TRBV7-2 with TRBJ1-2, with TRBD1 matching over 8 bases. The CDR3 extends over 14 amino acids. The germline CDR1 and CDR2 sequences are SGHTA and FQGNSA. Unmatched junction bases numbered 3, after V lost 2 bases and J lost 4 bases. The CDR3 reads CASSLRTGTYGYTF. In DNA form, the CDR3 reads TGTGCCAGCAGCTTAAGGACAGGGACCTATGGCTACACCTTC.

CDR3: CASSQSPQGGGEKLFF. The CDR3 bases are TGCGCCAGCAGCCAATCACCGCAGGGCGGTGGTGAAAAACTGTTTTTT. The chain is built from TRBV5-1 and TRBJ1-4; weak D call: TRBD1 (5 bases). V was clipped by 4 bases and J by 7 bases, with 20 bases between them. This CDR3 spans 16 amino acids. Germline lookup yields CDR1 SGHRS and CDR2 YFSETQ. The whole variable domain, remainder taken from reference TRBV5-1 and TRBJ1-4, is KAGVTQTPRYLIKTRGQQVTLSCSPISGHRSVSWYQQTPGQGLQFLFEYFSETQRNKGNFPGRFSGRQFSNSRSEMNVSTLELGDSALYLCASSQSPQGGGEKLFFGSGTQLSVL.

This chain connects TRBV5-4 to TRBJ2-1; D may be TRBD1 (6 bases). There are 16 residues in the CDR3. With 4 bases removed from V and 4 bases from J, the gap between germline ends came to 18 bases. The germline gives CDR1 SGHNT, CDR2 YYREEE (reference sequence). The CDR3 coding sequence is TGTGCCAGCAGCCGCTCAAGTGCAGGGGTTTACAATGAGCAGTTCTTC. It yields the protein CASSRSSAGVYNEQFF.